This TCR beta chain was found in a study of monozygotic twins with inflammatory bowel disease. Blood, around 2.6 ml, was drawn per donor. About this clonotype: Its cognate antigen is unknown.

CDR1 and CDR2 from the germline V gene are SGHAT and FQNNGV. The CDR3 has 14 amino acids. Points from the study as a whole: The study supported no single strong signal or clonotype linked to IBD. IBD patients showed reduced TCRbeta diversity (inverse Simpson) versus healthy co-twins.

Starting material for each TCR library was around 3.5 ug of total RNA. TCRdb reworked the 5' RACE reads into one entry per CDR3 protein, no DNA. This sample's table has approximately 150,000 distinct CDR3 sequences. The TCR comes from a human donor with ulcerative colitis or Crohn's disease, or a healthy co-twin of an affected twin (not recorded which). Sample: blood. The V and J genes are TRBV11-2 and TRBJ2-7. The CDR3 region is CASSLVRSSYEQYF.